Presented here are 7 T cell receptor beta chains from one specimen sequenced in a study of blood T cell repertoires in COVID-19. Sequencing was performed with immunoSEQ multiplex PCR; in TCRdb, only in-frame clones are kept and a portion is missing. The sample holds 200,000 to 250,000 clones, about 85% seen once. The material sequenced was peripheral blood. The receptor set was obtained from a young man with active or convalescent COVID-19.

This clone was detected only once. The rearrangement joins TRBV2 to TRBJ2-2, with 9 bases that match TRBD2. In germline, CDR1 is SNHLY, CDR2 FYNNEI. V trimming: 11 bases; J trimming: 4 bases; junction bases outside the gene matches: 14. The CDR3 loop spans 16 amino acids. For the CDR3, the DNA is TGTGCCGTAACGGCGCCTAGCGGGGATGGCACCGGGGAGCTGTTTTTT. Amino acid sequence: CAVTAPSGDGTGELFF. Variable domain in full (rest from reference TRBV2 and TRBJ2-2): EPEVTQTPSHQVTQMGQEVILRCVPISNHLYFYWYRQILGQKVEFLVSFYNNEISEKSEIFDDQFSVERPDGSNFTLKIRSTKLEDSAMYFCAVTAPSGDGTGELFFGEGSRLTVL.

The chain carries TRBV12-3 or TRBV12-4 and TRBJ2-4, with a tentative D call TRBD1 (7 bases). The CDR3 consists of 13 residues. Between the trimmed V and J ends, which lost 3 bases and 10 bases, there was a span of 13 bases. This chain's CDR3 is CASSFGRGAIQYF. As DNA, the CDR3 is TGTGCCAGCAGTTTCGGCAGGGGGGCGATTCAGTACTTC.

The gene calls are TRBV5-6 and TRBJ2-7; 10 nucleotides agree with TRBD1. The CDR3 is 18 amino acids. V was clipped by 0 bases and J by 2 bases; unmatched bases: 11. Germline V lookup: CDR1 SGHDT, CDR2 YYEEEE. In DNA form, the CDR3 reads TGTGCCAGCAGCTTGGTAAGGACAGGGGGTATCCCAACCTACGAGCAGTACTTC. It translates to CASSLVRTGGIPTYEQYF.

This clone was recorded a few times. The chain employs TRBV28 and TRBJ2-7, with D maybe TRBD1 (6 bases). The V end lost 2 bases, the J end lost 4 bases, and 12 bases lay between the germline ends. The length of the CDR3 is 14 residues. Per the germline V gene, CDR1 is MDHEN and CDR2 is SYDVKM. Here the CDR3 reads CASSLGTTIYEQYF. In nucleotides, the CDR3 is TGTGCCAGCAGTTTAGGGACAACTATATACGAGCAGTACTTC.

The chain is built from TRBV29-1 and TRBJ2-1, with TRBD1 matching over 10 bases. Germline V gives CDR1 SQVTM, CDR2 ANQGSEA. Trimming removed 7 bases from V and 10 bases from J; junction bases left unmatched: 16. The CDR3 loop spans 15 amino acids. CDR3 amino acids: CSGLMDRGNRGEQFF. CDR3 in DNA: TGCAGCGGGCTTATGGACAGGGGGAATCGGGGGGAGCAGTTCTTC.

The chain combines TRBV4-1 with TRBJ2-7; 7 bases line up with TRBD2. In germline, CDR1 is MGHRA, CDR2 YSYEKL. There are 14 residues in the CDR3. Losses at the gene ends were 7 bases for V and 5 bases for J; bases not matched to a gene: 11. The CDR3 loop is CASNPGAGWDEQYF. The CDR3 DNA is TGCGCCAGCAACCCCGGAGCGGGGTGGGACGAGCAGTACTTC.

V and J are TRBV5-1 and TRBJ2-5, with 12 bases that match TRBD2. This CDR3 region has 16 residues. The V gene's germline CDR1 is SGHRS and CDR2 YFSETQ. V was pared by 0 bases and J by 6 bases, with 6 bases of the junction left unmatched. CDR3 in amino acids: CASSLDLAGGLKTQYF. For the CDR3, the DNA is TGCGCCAGCAGCTTGGATCTAGCGGGAGGGCTGAAGACCCAGTACTTC.